The following is a T cell receptor beta chain sequence with its context. The sample is drawn from a study of control samples from healthy donors and cancer patients. The repertoire was sequenced with immunoSEQ multiplex PCR; TCRdb's copy has only in-frame clones and lacks some. The sample shows over 65,000 clones, 94% of them seen only once. The V gene's germline CDR1 is LGHDT and CDR2 YNNKEL (reference sequence). Trimming removed 0 bases at V and 1 base at J, with 13 bases between. The CDR3 length is 17 residues. Sequencing was performed on blood. The source of this sequence is a woman between 40 and 50 years old in good health. The chain recombines TRBV3-1 (or the pseudogene TRBV3-2) with TRBJ2-1; D possibly uses TRBD1 or TRBD2 (6 bases each). This chain's CDR3 is CASSQDARGVSYNEQFF. CDR3 bases: TGTGCCAGCAGCCAAGATGCAAGGGGGGTGTCCTACAATGAGCAGTTCTTC.